The rows below give T cell receptor beta chains drawn from one sample of a study of blood T cell repertoires in COVID-19. Profiled with immunoSEQ multiplex PCR; TCRdb holds only in-frame clones, not every one. Of some 100,000 clones in the sample, approximately 80% are singletons; the top ten hold around 15%. The specimen sequenced was peripheral blood. The receptors derive from a human donor in a cohort sampled during active COVID-19. The CDR3 runs from the conserved cysteine through the conserved F or W. D genes are given only for firm matches. Rows give clone size only sometimes, using once, few, many, or a class for an expanded clone.

TRBD2	TRBV6-5	.	TRBJ2-7	TGTGCCACCCAGCGGGAGGTCCCCTACGAGCAGTACTTC	CATQREVPYEQYF
.	TRBV6-2/TRBV6-3	.	TRBJ2-1	TGTGCCAGCAGTTATCGGGTCCGCGGGGCCGGTGGGCAGTTCTTC	CASSYRVRGAGGQFF
TRBD2	TRBV19	.	TRBJ2-5	TGTGCCAGTAGGACCACCGGGACTAGGATGGAGACCCAGTACTTC	CASRTTGTRMETQYF
.	TRBV5-4	.	TRBJ2-1	TGTGCCAGCAGCTTGGAGAGGCTCTACAATGAGCAGTTCTTC	CASSLERLYNEQFF
TRBD2	TRBV11-2	.	TRBJ2-1	TGTGCCAGCAGCTTAGAGGTGGGGGGAGGGGCCTACAATGAGCAGTTCTTC	CASSLEVGGGAYNEQFF
TRBD1	TRBV28	once	TRBJ1-2	TGTGCCAGCGGAAACAGGGGCGGCTACACCTTC	CASGNRGGYTF
.	TRBV10-3	.	TRBJ1-4	TGTGCCATCAGTACCCAGGGGTTGGGTGAAAAACTGTTTTTT	CAISTQGLGEKLFF
TRBD1	TRBV28	.	TRBJ1-5	TGTGCCAGCAGTTCAAGACAGGGTACAAATCAGCCCCAGCATTTT	CASSSRQGTNQPQHF
.	TRBV12-3/TRBV12-4	.	TRBJ1-2	TGTGCCAGCAGGGGGGGGGCTGGGGGCTACACCTTC	CASRGGAGGYTF
.	TRBV7-9	.	TRBJ2-1	TGTGCCAGCACCCAGGGGTTGGGTTACAATGAGCAGTTCTTC	CASTQGLGYNEQFF
.	TRBV28	.	TRBJ2-1	TGTGCCAGCAGTTCCCCTCAGGGGAGAACCCACAATGAGCAGTTCTTC	CASSSPQGRTHNEQFF
TRBD2	TRBV5-4	.	TRBJ2-7	TGTGCCAGCAGTGGGGGAGGGAATGGCTACGAGCAGTACTTC	CASSGGGNGYEQYF
.	TRBV29-1	.	TRBJ1-1	TGCAGCGCCGGGGGTAGGACTGTGAACACTGAAGCTTTCTTT	CSAGGRTVNTEAFF
TRBD1	TRBV28	.	TRBJ2-7	TGTGCCAGCAGTCTGCCAGGGGGTTTAGGCTACGAGCAGTACTTC	CASSLPGGLGYEQYF
TRBD1	TRBV27	.	TRBJ1-2	TGTGCCAGCGCTGATCTACAGGGGGGGCAATATGGCTACACCTTC	CASADLQGGQYGYTF
TRBD2	TRBV28	once	TRBJ2-2	TGTGCCAGCAGCCGCCGGGGACTAGCGGGGGGTACCCCTCCCGGGGAGCTGTTTTTT	CASSRRGLAGGTPPGELFF
TRBD1	TRBV27	.	TRBJ2-6	TGTGCCAGCAGTTTATCTAAACGGACAGGGGCATCTTCTGGGGCCAACGTCCTGACTTTC	CASSLSKRTGASSGANVLTF
TRBD1	TRBV27	.	TRBJ2-2	TGTGCCAGCAGTCCAAGGGGGCGAAGCCCCGGGGAGCTGTTTTTT	CASSPRGRSPGELFF
.	TRBV10-2	.	TRBJ1-2	TGCGCCAGCAGTGAGGGGAGGTCTAACTATGGCTACACCTTC	CASSEGRSNYGYTF
.	TRBV29-1	once	TRBJ2-5	TGCAGCGCCGCATCGCGGAAAGAGACCCAGTACTTC	CSAASRKETQYF
.	TRBV7-9	.	TRBJ1-2	TGTGCCAGCAGCTCCACAGGGCCGGGGAACTATGGCTACACCTTC	CASSSTGPGNYGYTF
.	TRBV2	once	TRBJ1-1	TGTGCCAGCAGCCGGGGGGAAAGGGGAGCTTTCTTT	CASSRGERGAFF
TRBD2	TRBV4-1	.	TRBJ2-1	TGCGCCAGCAGCCAAGGAGGTCTAGCGGGAGTAGGGGAGCAGTTCTTC	CASSQGGLAGVGEQFF
.	TRBV5-8	.	TRBJ2-2	TGTGCCAGCAGCCGCTCCGGGAGGAACACCGGGGAGCTGTTTTTT	CASSRSGRNTGELFF
TRBD1	TRBV30	.	TRBJ1-1	TGTGCCTGGAGTGTACTTCAGCGGACAGGGTCGGCTTTCTTT	CAWSVLQRTGSAFF
.	TRBV15	.	TRBJ2-7	TGTGCCACCAGCAGGGGCAGCGGAGACGACTACGAGCAGTACTTC	CATSRGSGDDYEQYF
TRBD1	TRBV4-1	.	TRBJ2-5	TGCGCCAGCAGCCAAGGCATACAGGGGCGCGAGACCCAGTACTTC	CASSQGIQGRETQYF
TRBD2	TRBV4-1	many	TRBJ2-1	TGCGCCAGCAGCCAAATTAGCGGGACCTACAATGAGCAGTTCTTC	CASSQISGTYNEQFF
.	TRBV30	few	TRBJ1-4	TGTGCCTGGAGTCCTCGGGGGATGACTAATGAAAAACTGTTTTTT	CAWSPRGMTNEKLFF
TRBD1	TRBV7-6	.	TRBJ2-7	TGTGCCAGCAGCCCCATGGGACAGGGGATGACCTACGAGCAGTACTTC	CASSPMGQGMTYEQYF
TRBD1	TRBV15	.	TRBJ2-1	TGTGCCACCAGCAGAGATGCCGGACAGGGATACAATGAGCAGTTCTTC	CATSRDAGQGYNEQFF
.	TRBV3-1/TRBV3-2	.	TRBJ1-1	TGTGCCAGCAGCCAAGTGTCAAGGTCGGCGGGGAACACTGAAGCTTTCTTT	CASSQVSRSAGNTEAFF
.	TRBV2	many	TRBJ2-7	TGTGCCAGCAGTGAGGGGACTTGGGTTTACGAGCAGTACTTC	CASSEGTWVYEQYF
TRBD2	TRBV2	.	TRBJ2-4	TGTGCCAGCAGCCCTAACCCAGGACTAGCGGGAGAATTGGCCAAAAACATTCAGTACTTC	CASSPNPGLAGELAKNIQYF
.	TRBV7-9	.	TRBJ2-3	TGTGCCAGCAGCTCCGAGAGGGCGGGGAGTTCAGATACGCAGTATTTT	CASSSERAGSSDTQYF
TRBD1	TRBV5-1	.	TRBJ2-7	TGCGCCAGCAGCCCCAGGACAGGGGGCAGCGAGGAGTACTTC	CASSPRTGGSEEYF
TRBD1	TRBV5-5	once	TRBJ2-2	TGTGCCAGCAGCAAAGCGGGACAGGGGGTCGGGGAGCTGTTTTTT	CASSKAGQGVGELFF
.	TRBV7-8	.	TRBJ2-1	TGTGCCAGCAGCTTAGGGCTGCAAACCAATGAGCAGTTCTTC	CASSLGLQTNEQFF
.	TRBV19	once	TRBJ1-4	TGTGCCAGTAGTGATGGTCAACTTAATGAAAAACTGTTTTTT	CASSDGQLNEKLFF
.	TRBV3-1/TRBV3-2	once	TRBJ2-2	TGTGCCAGCAGCCAAGTGGGGGGATCGAACACCGGGGAGCTGTTTTTT	CASSQVGGSNTGELFF
TRBD2	TRBV7-3	.	TRBJ2-1	TGTGCCAGCAGCTTATACGGGGGGACGAATGAGCAGTTCTTC	CASSLYGGTNEQFF